Here is one TCR beta chain with its context. Its antigen remains unidentified. No much larger clone is present one base from it, and per-base qualities are unavailable. For CDR1 and CDR2, the germline V gene lists SGHAT and FQNNGV. The germline ends are 9 bases apart after V is trimmed by 3 bases and J by 4 bases. The CDR3, from cysteine to phenylalanine, totals 13 residues. Solely the CDR3 DNA is kept, with 39 bases framed from the first base. The sample comes from a study of cytomegalovirus exposure and HLA in healthy donors (dated by TCRdb to about 2017). Broadly, across the study: A later analysis indicated that the 120 validation repertoires were generated on the platform also employed for the 666 repertoires of the first cohort. The study aimed to test whether cataloging public T cell receptors could reveal signatures of past pathogen exposure. A separate validation cohort of 100 to 150 different subjects was used in addition to the 666-subject first cohort. The study combined high-throughput TCR immunosequencing, statistical association of individual TCRs with disease status, and machine learning to predict cytomegalovirus infection status. The research as a whole found: In both the original and validation cohorts, the classifier was reported to diagnose cytomegalovirus status with high specificity and sensitivity. Most TCR sequences were observed very rarely across donors, whereas some public TCRs were present in many individuals. Subsequent analysis determined that TCRs grouped into clusters in the first cohort also showed a tendency toward co-occurrence across the roughly 120 validation repertoires, and approximately 94% of cluster scores exceeded 0. A total of 164 TCR beta chains were listed by the study as associated with cytomegalovirus. In vitro tests confirmed that a few of the cytomegalovirus-associated TCR beta chains recognize cytomegalovirus antigens. A later analysis lacked HLA typing for the validation cohort, so it scored co-occurrence in that cohort across all 110 or so repertoires. According to the authors, the approach could potentially be generalized to other disease states and immunological phenotypes.

The donors were included in the validation cohort of around 120 subjects, a group kept apart from the roughly 610-subject first cohort. Library method: the immunoSEQ multiplex PCR assay. The study's processing was this. A statistical classification framework was built to diagnose cytomegalovirus status from the catalog of TCR beta chain sequences. The table comes from immuneACCESS by way of TCRdb, which keeps in-frame sequences with V and J called. Part of the clones is missing from these tables; in studies checked, under half for an unresolved V gene and the rest for unknown reasons. Clone size and the V and J calls come from that table; the DNA yielded D and trimming. Present in this sample are over 200,000 clones, roughly 87% of which were seen just once. About 2% of the sample comes from the top ten.

This receptor was obtained from a woman younger than 30 in good health and CMV-seropositive. Material for sequencing was PBMCs. The chain was built from TRBV11-2 and TRBJ1-2, with TRBD1 tentatively as D gene (5 bases match). The encoded CDR3 is CASSFSRGYGYTF. The sequence in DNA is TGTGCCAGCAGCTTTAGTAGGGGCTATGGCTACACCTTC.